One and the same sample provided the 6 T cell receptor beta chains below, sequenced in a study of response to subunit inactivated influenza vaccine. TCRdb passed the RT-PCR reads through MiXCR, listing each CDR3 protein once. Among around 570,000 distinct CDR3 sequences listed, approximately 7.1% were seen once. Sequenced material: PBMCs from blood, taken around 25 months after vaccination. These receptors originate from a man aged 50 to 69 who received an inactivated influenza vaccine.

The CDR3 coding sequence is TGTGCCACCAGTGATACCCTCCGAAGCGGGAGCTACAATGAGCAGTTCTTC. Translation gives CATSDTLRSGSYNEQFF. The chain links TRBV24-1 to TRBJ2-1; the match to TRBD2 covers 8 bases. Per the germline V gene, CDR1 is KGHDR and CDR2 is SFDVKD. With 3 bases clipped from V and 3 bases from J, the junction kept 9 bases outside the gene matches. The CDR3 spans 17 residues.

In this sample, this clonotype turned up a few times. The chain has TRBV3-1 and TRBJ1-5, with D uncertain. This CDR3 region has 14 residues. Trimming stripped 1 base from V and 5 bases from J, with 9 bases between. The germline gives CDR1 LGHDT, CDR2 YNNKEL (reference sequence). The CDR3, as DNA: TGTGCCAGCAGCCAAGCTAACGGGGATCAGCCCCAGCATTTT. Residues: CASSQANGDQPQHF.

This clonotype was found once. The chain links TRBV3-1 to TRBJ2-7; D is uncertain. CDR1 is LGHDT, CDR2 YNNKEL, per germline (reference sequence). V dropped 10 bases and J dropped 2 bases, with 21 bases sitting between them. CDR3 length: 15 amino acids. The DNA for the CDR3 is TGTGCCACCTGCCAGCAGGCGCCTTTTACCTACGAGCAGTACTTC. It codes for CATCQQAPFTYEQYF.

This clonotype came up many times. This chain's CDR3 is CASSPRGGDSNQPQHF. The CDR3 nucleotides read TGTGCCAGCAGTCCTCGGGGGGGCGATAGCAATCAGCCCCAGCATTTT. The chain employs TRBV12-3 or TRBV12-4 and TRBJ1-5; a possible D gene is TRBD1 (6 bases). V lost 5 bases and J lost 0, with 14 bases in between. The CDR3 totals 16 residues.

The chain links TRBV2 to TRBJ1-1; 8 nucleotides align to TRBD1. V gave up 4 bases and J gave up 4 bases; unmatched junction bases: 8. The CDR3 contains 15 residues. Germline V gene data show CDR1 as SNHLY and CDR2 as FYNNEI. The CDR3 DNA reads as TGTGCCAGCAGTGCAATGGACAGGGTAGGCACTGAAGCTTTCTTT. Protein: CASSAMDRVGTEAFF.

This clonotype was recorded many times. The CDR3 region has the DNA TGTGCCAGCAGTACCCGGGGGACAGGGACCTACAATGAGCAGTTCTTC. Translating it yields CASSTRGTGTYNEQFF. The rearrangement uses TRBV6-2 or TRBV6-3 and TRBJ2-1; 9 bases fit TRBD1. The CDR3 totals 16 residues. Germline assignment: CDR1 MNHEY and CDR2 SVGEGT. V was clipped by 5 bases and J by 2 bases; unmatched bases: 7.